This T cell receptor beta chain was documented in a study of beta chain features in type 1 diabetes. Of note for this clone: No antigen is known for it.

Heparinised blood was drawn once per donor, averaging about 0.11 L. This CDR3 is built from 13 residues. Germline lookup yields CDR1 GTSNPN and CDR2 SVGIG (reference sequence). V lost 1 base, J lost 2 bases, and 2 bases stayed unmatched. Reverse transcription of all isolated RNA meant that expressed TCRB transcripts were sequenced. Produced via immunoSEQ multiplex PCR; TCRdb's table is partial and in-frame only. This sample carries roughly 160,000 clones, under 9.5% of them seen once, and the ten largest clones take 0.5%. Findings and caveats of the study: All four CD4+ subsets of Type 1 diabetes patients contained TCRB CDR3s that were moderately but significantly shorter. It was not settled here whether HLA type affects TCRB rearrangement.

This sequence originates from a man younger than 30 with type 1 diabetes. The chain employs TRBV30 and TRBJ2-7, with 7 bases lining up with TRBD1. Sequenced: central memory CD4+ T cells from blood. CDR3 nucleotides: TGTGCCTGGAGTGCCGGGACAGCCTACGAGCAGTACTTC. Amino acid sequence: CAWSAGTAYEQYF.